Below are 21 T cell receptor beta chains sequenced from a single sample in a study of shared clonotypes between healthy human individuals. Some clones are missing from TCRdb's copy, which holds only in-frame ones; the method was immunoSEQ multiplex PCR. Of about 600,000 clones in the sample, 97% were seen once. Sequenced input: naive CD4+ T cells sorted from blood. Subset in this sample: CD45RA+ positively selected. These receptors were collected from a woman in her 30s in good health.

This sequence joins TRBV16 and TRBJ2-7; D call uncertain. Trimming shortened V by 1 base and J by 4 bases, and 2 bases separated the two germline ends. From germline, CDR1 is KGHSY and CDR2 FQNENV. CDR3 length: 11 residues. CDR3 loop: CASSQLYEQYF. As DNA, the CDR3 is TGTGCCAGCAGCCAATTGTACGAGCAGTACTTC.

To note about this clone: Additional DNA sequences in this sample encode the identical CDR3. The V gene is TRBV6-5, the J gene TRBJ1-1; tentatively, D is TRBD1 (6 bases). The CDR3 length is 14 residues. Trimming shortened V by 0 bases and J by 3 bases, and 8 bases separated the two germline ends. In germline, CDR1 is MNHEY, CDR2 SVGAGI. The CDR3 nucleotides are TGTGCCAGCAGTTACTCGGGGGGCGACACTGAAGCTTTCTTT. Translation gives CASSYSGGDTEAFF.

The chain links TRBV28 to TRBJ2-1; TRBD2 matches at 11 bases. The ends lost 6 bases at V and 10 bases at J; junction bases unmatched: 11. Per germline, CDR1 MDHEN and CDR2 SYDVKM. The CDR3 has 15 residues. The CDR3 nucleotides read TGTGCCAGCAGGCCCGGGACTAGCGGCCCTAGGGAGCAGTTCTTC. It codes for CASRPGTSGPREQFF.

Details on this clone: Distinct nucleotide sequences in the sample also encode this CDR3. This chain joins TRBV2 and TRBJ1-5; possibly TRBD1 for D (5 bases). Trimming took off 3 bases at V and 4 bases at J, with 7 bases between the two ends. The CDR3 extends over 13 amino acids. Per germline, CDR1 SNHLY and CDR2 FYNNEI. CDR3 loop: CASSEEGNQPQHF. CDR3 in DNA: TGTGCCAGCAGTGAGGAGGGGAATCAGCCCCAGCATTTT.

V is TRBV4-1 and J is TRBJ1-2, with TRBD1 matching 10 bases. Germline V gene data show CDR1 as MGHRA and CDR2 as YSYEKL. This CDR3 has 14 residues. The junction had 7 bases not matched to a gene; V was cut back by 6 bases and J by 6 bases. The CDR3 here is CASRQPGQGNGYTF. The CDR3 DNA reads as TGCGCCAGCAGACAGCCGGGACAGGGGAATGGCTACACCTTC.

The chain links TRBV6-1 to TRBJ2-7; a weak D match, TRBD2 (5 bases). CDR1 and CDR2 from the germline V gene are MNHNS and SASEGT. The CDR3 extends over 15 amino acids. The V gene lost 7 bases and the J gene lost 0 bases, with 16 bases spanning the gap. The CDR3 is CASTGRTGSSYEQYF. In DNA, the CDR3 is TGTGCCAGCACCGGACGGACGGGGAGCTCCTACGAGCAGTACTTC.

The J gene is TRBJ2-5, the V gene TRBV5-8; TRBD1 or TRBD2 may be the D gene (7 bases each). The CDR3 loop spans 15 amino acids. The germline V gene has CDR1 SGHTS and CDR2 YDEGEE. V was pared by 0 bases and J by 4 bases, with 13 bases between. CDR3 in DNA: TGTGCCAGCAGCTTGGTCCCAGGGGGGGTAGAGACCCAGTACTTC. Translating it yields CASSLVPGGVETQYF.

The gene calls are TRBV6-5 and TRBJ1-4; D is ambiguous. Between the trimmed V and J ends, which lost 4 bases and 0 bases, there was a span of 6 bases. CDR1 is MNHEY, CDR2 SVGAGI, per germline. The CDR3 has 14 amino acids. The CDR3: CASSWTPTNEKLFF. CDR3 DNA sequence: TGTGCCAGCAGTTGGACCCCAACTAATGAAAAACTGTTTTTT.

This chain connects TRBV27 to TRBJ2-7; 7 positions agree with TRBD1. The J segment lost 5 bases and the V segment lost 2 bases, leaving 12 bases of the junction unmatched. CDR1 is MNHEY and CDR2 is SMNVEV in the germline V gene (reference sequence). The CDR3 extends over 16 amino acids. CDR3 region: CASSLNGQVLWDEQYF. The CDR3 DNA reads as TGTGCCAGCAGTTTAAATGGACAGGTACTCTGGGACGAGCAGTACTTC.

This clone was counted only a few times. The CDR3 loop is CASSVAGQYPRTEAFF. DNA for the CDR3: TGTGCCAGCAGCGTAGCTGGGCAATATCCGCGCACTGAAGCTTTCTTT. The chain links TRBV9 to TRBJ1-1; D uncertain. V shed 0 bases and J shed 4 bases, with 16 bases lying between them. The CDR3 sequence is 16 residues long. The germline V gene encodes CDR1 SGDLS and CDR2 YYNGEE.

This chain connects TRBV5-4 to TRBJ2-3; D may correspond to TRBD1 or TRBD2 (7 bases each). The CDR3 is 15 amino acids. CDR1 and CDR2 (germline): SGHNT, YYREEE (reference sequence). Trimming removed 4 bases from V and 5 bases from J, with 17 bases in between. CDR3 sequence (DNA): TGTGCCAGCAGCAAGGGGGCGGGAGAGGGAGATACGCAGTATTTT. As protein: CASSKGAGEGDTQYF.

This clone has only one observation. This rearrangement joins TRBV5-1 to TRBJ2-1, with 7 bases matching TRBD1. This CDR3 has 15 residues. Unmatched junction bases numbered 5, after V lost 0 bases and J lost 5 bases. CDR1 and CDR2 from the germline V gene are SGHRS and YFSETQ. The CDR3 here is CASSLGDRDHNEQFF. DNA for the CDR3: TGCGCCAGCAGCTTGGGAGACAGGGATCACAATGAGCAGTTCTTC.

This rearrangement joins TRBV29-1 to TRBJ2-1; 7 nucleotides align to TRBD1. The CDR3 has 14 residues. Germline V gene lookup returns CDR1 SQVTM and CDR2 ANQGSEA. CDR3 in amino acids: CSAEGNRGHNEQFF. The DNA for the CDR3 is TGCAGTGCTGAGGGGAACAGGGGCCACAATGAGCAGTTCTTC.

The V gene is TRBV6-6, the J gene TRBJ1-2; TRBD1 matches at 7 bases. Looked up from germline, CDR1 is MNHNY and CDR2 is SVGAGI (reference sequence). V trimming: 2 bases; J trimming: 5 bases; junction bases outside the gene matches: 8. The CDR3 spans 15 residues. The CDR3 sequence is CASSYIQGTVYGYTF. The DNA for the CDR3 is TGTGCCAGCAGTTACATCCAGGGGACAGTTTATGGCTACACCTTC.

The chain joins TRBV11-2 to TRBJ2-7, with D perhaps matching TRBD2 (5 bases). Germline V gives CDR1 SGHAT, CDR2 FQNNGV. The CDR3 spans 14 residues. V lost 3 bases to trimming and J lost 3 bases, with 12 bases between them. This chain's CDR3 is CASSFSHGGYEQYF. For the CDR3, the DNA is TGTGCCAGCAGCTTCTCTCACGGAGGCTACGAGCAGTACTTC. Full variable domain (outside the CDR3, taken from reference TRBV11-2 and TRBJ2-7): EAGVAQSPRYKIIEKRQSVAFWCNPISGHATLYWYQQILGQGPKLLIQFQNNGVVDDSQLPKDRFSAERLKGVDSTLKIQPAKLEDSAVYLCASSFSHGGYEQYFGPGTRLTVT.

The V gene is TRBV2, the J gene TRBJ1-2; tentatively, D is TRBD1 (6 bases). The CDR3 runs 13 residues. Germline CDR1 reads SNHLY; CDR2 reads FYNNEI. The V end was cut by 5 bases, the J end by 2 bases, with 9 bases between. This chain's CDR3 is CASSLDRNYGYTF. As DNA, the CDR3 is TGTGCCAGCAGTTTGGACAGAAACTATGGCTACACCTTC.

The chain links TRBV28 to TRBJ1-5; no definite D call. Germline V CDR1 and CDR2: MDHEN, SYDVKM. CDR3 size: 16 residues. V gave up 2 bases and J gave up 8 bases, with 19 bases separating them. This chain's CDR3 is CASSLSKLGEEKPQHF. The CDR3 nucleotides are TGTGCCAGCAGTTTAAGTAAGCTCGGGGAGGAGAAGCCCCAGCATTTT.

This clone was recorded only once. V is TRBV18 and J is TRBJ1-1; the D gene is possibly TRBD1 (5 bases). This CDR3 is built from 16 residues. Germline assignment: CDR1 KGHSH and CDR2 LQKENI. V dropped 2 bases and J dropped 4 bases, with 17 bases sitting between them. The CDR3 DNA sequence: TGTGCCAGCTCACCAACGTTCTGGTCCGGGGGCACTGAAGCTTTCTTT. It is translated as CASSPTFWSGGTEAFF.

V is TRBV6-6 and J is TRBJ2-5, with TRBD1 as a possible D gene (6 bases). V gave up 4 bases and J gave up 12 bases, with 15 bases separating them. The germline V gene has CDR1 MNHNY and CDR2 SVGAGI (reference sequence). This CDR3 has 12 amino acids. This CDR3 is CASSSPRDKEYF. In nucleotides, the CDR3 is TGTGCCAGCAGTTCCCCCCGGGACAAGGAGTACTTC.

The rearrangement links TRBV4-1 to TRBJ2-6, with D perhaps TRBD1 or TRBD2 (5 bases each). Trimming cost V 0 bases and J 2 bases, with 8 bases left between them. The CDR3 length is 16 residues. Per the germline V gene, CDR1 is MGHRA and CDR2 is YSYEKL. CDR3 nucleotides: TGCGCCAGCAGCCAAGACGGGACCCCTGGGGCCAACGTCCTGACTTTC. Its translation: CASSQDGTPGANVLTF.

This chain joins TRBV27 and TRBJ2-1; 12 bases agree with TRBD2. This CDR3 has 17 amino acids. Germline V gene data show CDR1 as MNHEY and CDR2 as SMNVEV (reference sequence). Losses at the gene ends were 6 bases for V and 6 bases for J; bases not matched to a gene: 12. CDR3 protein: CASSPSQLAGGPNEQFF. CDR3 in DNA: TGTGCCAGCAGCCCGAGCCAGCTAGCGGGAGGGCCCAATGAGCAGTTCTTC.